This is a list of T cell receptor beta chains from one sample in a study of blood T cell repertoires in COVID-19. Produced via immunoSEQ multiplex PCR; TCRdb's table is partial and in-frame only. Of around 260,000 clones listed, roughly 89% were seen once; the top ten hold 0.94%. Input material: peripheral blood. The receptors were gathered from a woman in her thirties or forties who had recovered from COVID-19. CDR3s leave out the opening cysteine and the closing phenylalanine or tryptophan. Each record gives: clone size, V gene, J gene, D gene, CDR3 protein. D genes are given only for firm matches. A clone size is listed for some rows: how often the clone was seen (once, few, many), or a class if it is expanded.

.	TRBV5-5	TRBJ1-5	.	ASSPVGRGDNQPQH
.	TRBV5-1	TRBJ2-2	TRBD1	ASSLAGTGSGELF
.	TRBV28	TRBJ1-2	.	ASSLGDPRPYGYT
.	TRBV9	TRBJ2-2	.	ASSVLTGELF
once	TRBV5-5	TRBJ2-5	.	ASSLGQETQY
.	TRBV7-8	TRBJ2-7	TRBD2	ASSSRTSGTYEQY
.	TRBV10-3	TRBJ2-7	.	AIHPGGDSSYEQY
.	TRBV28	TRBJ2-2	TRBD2	ASSTGGENTGELF
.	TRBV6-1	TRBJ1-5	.	ASSDRGPSNQPQH
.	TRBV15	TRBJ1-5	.	ATSRDPGNYDQPQH
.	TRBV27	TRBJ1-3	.	ASSPSSTSGNTIY
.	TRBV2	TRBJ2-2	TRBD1	ASRDRVNTGELF
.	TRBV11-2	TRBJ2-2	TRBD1	ASSLTGQGGELF
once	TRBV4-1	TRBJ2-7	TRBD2	ASSQDPGTSGSRYEQY
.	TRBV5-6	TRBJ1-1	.	ASSFASRGAEAF
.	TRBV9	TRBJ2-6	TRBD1	ASSARQGGGANVLT
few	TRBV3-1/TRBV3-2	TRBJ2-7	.	ASSQSRESYEQY
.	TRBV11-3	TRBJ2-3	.	ASSLFRGSTDTQY
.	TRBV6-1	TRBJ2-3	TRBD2	ASSEGLAVTDTQY
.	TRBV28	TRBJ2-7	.	ASSTQTYEQY
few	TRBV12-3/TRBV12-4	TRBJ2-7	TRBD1	ASSYNRGEQY
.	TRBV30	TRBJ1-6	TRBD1	AWNLAGGQGYNSPLH
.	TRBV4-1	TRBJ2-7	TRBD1	ASSTGTGPYEQY
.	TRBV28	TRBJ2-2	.	ASSGVAGELF
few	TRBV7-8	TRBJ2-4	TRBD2	ASSPTSGTSRGIQY
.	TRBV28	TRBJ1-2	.	ASSLALYGYT
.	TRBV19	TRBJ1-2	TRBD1	ASSIGTGARYGYT
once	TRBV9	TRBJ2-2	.	ASSVGGTGELF
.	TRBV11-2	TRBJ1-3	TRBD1	ASSSGYRGATGNTIY
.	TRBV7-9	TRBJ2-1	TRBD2	ASSLGGRANEQF
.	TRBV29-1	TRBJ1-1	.	SVVQGTEAF
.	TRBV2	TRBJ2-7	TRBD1	ASSWDRVPGEQY
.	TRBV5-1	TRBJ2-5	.	ASSLEGTKAQETQY
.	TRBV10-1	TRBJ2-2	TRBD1	ASSESRGQGYTGELF
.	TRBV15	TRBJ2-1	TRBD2	ATSRAMTSGRGEQF
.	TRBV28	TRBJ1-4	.	ASSLTGATNEKLF
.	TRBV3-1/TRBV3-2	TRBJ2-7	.	ASSPPDPVNKHYEQY
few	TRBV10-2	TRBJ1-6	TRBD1	ASRPQGFNSPLH
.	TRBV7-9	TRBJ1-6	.	ASSWTVNSPLH
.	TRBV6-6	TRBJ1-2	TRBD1	ASTTGGRDYGYT
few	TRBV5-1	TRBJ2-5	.	ASSQRVSRETQY
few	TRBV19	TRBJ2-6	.	ASTSGEGAGANVLT